These 5 T cell receptor beta chains originate from one sample sequenced in a study of regulatory T cells in long-lasting Graves disease. CDR3 regions were amplified by Arm-PCR using iRepertoire HTBI primers to build TCR beta libraries. TCRdb reanalysed the multiplex PCR reads using MiXCR and keeps one entry per CDR3 protein. This sample yields around 450,000 distinct CDR3 sequences, of which roughly 15% are seen a single time; about 12% belongs to the top ten. Time point defined: newly diagnosed GD, antithyroid drugs for less than 3 months. From RNA extracted from PBMCs, the TCR library was made. The same specimen was also included in a second study, on T cells in Graves' hyperthyroidism and ophthalmopathy.

The source was peripheral blood mononuclear cells (PBMCs), collected at new diagnosis, from a patient treated with antithyroid drugs. The receptor source for this set is a man in his forties with Graves disease.

The CDR3 DNA follows: TGTGCCAGCAGCAGGGGACAATACGAGCAGTACTTC. The encoded protein is CASSRGQYEQYF. The genes are TRBV6-1 and TRBJ2-7; possible D gene TRBD1, 6 bases. The CDR3 has 12 residues. Germline V gives CDR1 MNHNS, CDR2 SASEGT. The V end was cut by 6 bases, the J end by 4 bases, with 10 bases between.

This clonotype was detected ten times or more. The rearrangement links TRBV19 to TRBJ2-1; 11 nucleotides agree with TRBD1. V shed 6 bases and J 6 bases; nucleotides not matched to a gene: 4. The germline V gene has CDR1 LNHDA and CDR2 SQIVND (reference sequence). The CDR3 runs to 14 residues. The CDR3 bases are TGTGCCAGTAGAGGGACAGGGGGTTCCAATGAGCAGTTCTTC. Residues: CASRGTGGSNEQFF.

The rearrangement uses TRBV5-6 and TRBJ2-3, with TRBD1 matching over 11 bases. The CDR3 is made up of 15 amino acids. In germline, CDR1 is SGHDT, CDR2 YYEEEE. The junction had 3 bases not matched to a gene; V was cut back by 4 bases and J by 2 bases. CDR3 region: CASSGDRGNTDTQYF. The CDR3 region has the DNA TGTGCCAGCAGCGGGGACAGGGGGAACACAGATACGCAGTATTTT.

This clonotype was observed a few times. CDR3 nucleotides: TGTGCCAGCAGCGTCGACAGGGGGATCGCCTACGAGCAGTACTTC. Protein product: CASSVDRGIAYEQYF. The V and J genes are TRBV13 and TRBJ2-7; 9 nucleotides line up with TRBD1. The germline CDR1 and CDR2 sequences are PRHDT and FYEKMQ (reference sequence). This CDR3 has 15 residues. The junction had 7 bases not matched to a gene; V was cut back by 5 bases and J by 2 bases.

This clonotype was found a few times. The chain couples TRBV7-3 to TRBJ2-7, with 7 bases fitting TRBD2. The CDR3 spans 16 residues. Per the germline V gene, CDR1 is SGHTA and CDR2 is FQGTGA. Trimming cost V 5 bases and J 3 bases; bases outside gene matches: 13. The CDR3 DNA reads TGTGCCAGCAGCCCTGGGGGGGGTTCGAGTTTCTACGAGCAGTACTTC. Protein product: CASSPGGGSSFYEQYF.